A selection of T cell receptor beta chains follows, all from one sample in a study of blood T cell repertoires in COVID-19. This table comes from immunoSEQ multiplex PCR, and its TCRdb copy is limited to in-frame clones, with some not included. The repertoire has approximately 180,000 clones, roughly 84% of them found once; the top ten carry more than 8%. Sequenced material: peripheral blood. The receptor source for this set is a woman older than 75 with acute or convalescent COVID-19. CDR3s include the opening cysteine and the closing phenylalanine or tryptophan. The D gene is left open where the match is weak. Part of the rows lack a size; the others show once, few, many or a class for expanded clones.

V gene: TRBV15; J gene: TRBJ2-3; D gene: TRBD2; clone size: -; CDR3 DNA: TGTGCCACCAGCAGAGATCCTCGGCGGCTAGCGGGAGGCACAGATACGCAGTATTTT; CDR3 protein: CATSRDPRRLAGGTDTQYF
V gene: TRBV7-2; J gene: TRBJ1-5; D gene: TRBD1; clone size: once; CDR3 DNA: TGTGCCAGCAGCTTAGCGGGACAGGGTTGGAATAGCAATCAGCCCCAGCATTTT; CDR3 protein: CASSLAGQGWNSNQPQHF
V gene: TRBV5-1; J gene: TRBJ2-2; D gene: -; clone size: -; CDR3 DNA: TGCGCCAGCAGCAGAGACAGCGACCGGGAGCTGTTTTTT; CDR3 protein: CASSRDSDRELFF
V gene: TRBV3-1/TRBV3-2; J gene: TRBJ1-3; D gene: -; clone size: -; CDR3 DNA: TGTGCCAGCAGCCAAGCCAGGGGTGGAAACACCATATATTTT; CDR3 protein: CASSQARGGNTIYF
V gene: TRBV10-3; J gene: TRBJ1-1; D gene: TRBD1; clone size: -; CDR3 DNA: TGTGCCATCAGCCGGGACAGCCTTGAAGCTTTCTTT; CDR3 protein: CAISRDSLEAFF
V gene: TRBV6-2/TRBV6-3; J gene: TRBJ2-2; D gene: -; clone size: -; CDR3 DNA: TGTGCCAGCAGTCCCGGGACTTCTGGGGAGCTGTTTTTT; CDR3 protein: CASSPGTSGELFF
V gene: TRBV5-1; J gene: TRBJ1-4; D gene: TRBD1; clone size: -; CDR3 DNA: TGCGCCAGCAGCTTGAATACGGGACAGGGACATGAAAAACTGTTTTTT; CDR3 protein: CASSLNTGQGHEKLFF
V gene: TRBV25-1; J gene: TRBJ1-2; D gene: -; clone size: -; CDR3 DNA: TGTGCCAGCAGCAAATCAATAGGGGCTCACTATGGCTACACCTTC; CDR3 protein: CASSKSIGAHYGYTF
V gene: TRBV6-5; J gene: TRBJ2-7; D gene: -; clone size: -; CDR3 DNA: TGTGCCAGCACAAAAGCTGGGAGCTCCTACGAGCAGTACTTC; CDR3 protein: CASTKAGSSYEQYF
V gene: TRBV7-2; J gene: TRBJ1-5; D gene: -; clone size: -; CDR3 DNA: TGTGCCAGCAGCCCCCGACGGGGTGGTCAGCCCCAGCATTTT; CDR3 protein: CASSPRRGGQPQHF
V gene: TRBV6-1; J gene: TRBJ2-7; D gene: -; clone size: -; CDR3 DNA: TGTGCCAGCAGTGAAGACAGCTCCTACGAGCAGTACTTC; CDR3 protein: CASSEDSSYEQYF
V gene: TRBV2; J gene: TRBJ2-1; D gene: TRBD2; clone size: -; CDR3 DNA: TGTGCCAGCAGGCCGGGACTAGCGGTCTACAATGAGCAGTTCTTC; CDR3 protein: CASRPGLAVYNEQFF
V gene: TRBV9; J gene: TRBJ2-2; D gene: -; clone size: -; CDR3 DNA: TGTGCCAGCAGCGGGTCCGGGACAAACACCGGGGAGCTGTTTTTT; CDR3 protein: CASSGSGTNTGELFF
V gene: TRBV3-1/TRBV3-2; J gene: TRBJ2-1; D gene: TRBD2; clone size: -; CDR3 DNA: TGTGCCAGCAGCAGGCCGGGACTAGCCCCTAGCGATGAGCAGTTCTTC; CDR3 protein: CASSRPGLAPSDEQFF
V gene: TRBV2; J gene: TRBJ1-1; D gene: -; clone size: -; CDR3 DNA: TGTGCCAGCAGTGGAGAAGCAGGTATGAACACTGAAGCTTTCTTT; CDR3 protein: CASSGEAGMNTEAFF
V gene: TRBV2; J gene: TRBJ1-5; D gene: TRBD1; clone size: -; CDR3 DNA: TGTGCCAGCACCGAGCGACAGGGACGAGGGGAGCCCCAGCATTTT; CDR3 protein: CASTERQGRGEPQHF
V gene: TRBV4-3; J gene: TRBJ2-6; D gene: -; clone size: -; CDR3 DNA: TGCGCCAGCACACGGGTCGCGGGGGCCAACGTCCTGACTTTC; CDR3 protein: CASTRVAGANVLTF
V gene: TRBV7-2; J gene: TRBJ1-1; D gene: TRBD1; clone size: once; CDR3 DNA: TGTGCCAGCAGCTCAAGAACAGGGGGCAGGACTGAAGCTTTCTTT; CDR3 protein: CASSSRTGGRTEAFF
V gene: TRBV11-2; J gene: TRBJ1-4; D gene: -; clone size: -; CDR3 DNA: TGTGCCAGCAGCTATGACAGAGTTTCAACTAATGAAAAACTGTTTTTT; CDR3 protein: CASSYDRVSTNEKLFF
V gene: TRBV9; J gene: TRBJ2-3; D gene: TRBD2; clone size: -; CDR3 DNA: TGTGCCAGCAGCGCTCTAGCGGGGGGGGGCACAGATACGCAGTATTTT; CDR3 protein: CASSALAGGGTDTQYF
V gene: TRBV7-2; J gene: TRBJ2-3; D gene: -; clone size: -; CDR3 DNA: TGTGCCAGCAGTCGACAGGCCCACACAGATACGCAGTATTTT; CDR3 protein: CASSRQAHTDTQYF
V gene: TRBV21-1; J gene: TRBJ2-1; D gene: -; clone size: once; CDR3 DNA: TGTGCCAGCAGCAAAGGCCTAGCTGGAAACAATGAGCAGTTCTTC; CDR3 protein: CASSKGLAGNNEQFF
V gene: TRBV12-5; J gene: TRBJ2-7; D gene: TRBD1; clone size: -; CDR3 DNA: TGTGCTAGTGGTTTGGTCAGGGACAGGAGCTACGAGCAGTACTTC; CDR3 protein: CASGLVRDRSYEQYF
V gene: TRBV15; J gene: TRBJ2-3; D gene: -; clone size: -; CDR3 DNA: TGTGCCACCAGCCGTCGACTAGGCCACGGCACAGATACGCAGTATTTT; CDR3 protein: CATSRRLGHGTDTQYF
V gene: TRBV7-2; J gene: TRBJ1-5; D gene: -; clone size: -; CDR3 DNA: TGTGCCAGCAGCTTAAGGTGGGGGGGAGACCAGCCCCAGCATTTT; CDR3 protein: CASSLRWGGDQPQHF
V gene: TRBV5-1; J gene: TRBJ2-7; D gene: TRBD1; clone size: many; CDR3 DNA: TGCGCCAGCAGCTTACGACAGGGTCCCGACGAGCAGTACTTC; CDR3 protein: CASSLRQGPDEQYF
V gene: TRBV5-1; J gene: TRBJ1-3; D gene: -; clone size: -; CDR3 DNA: TGCGCCAGCAGCTTCGCAGGGTACGGAAACACCATATATTTT; CDR3 protein: CASSFAGYGNTIYF
V gene: TRBV29-1; J gene: TRBJ1-5; D gene: -; clone size: -; CDR3 DNA: TGCAGCGTTGAAGACGGGGGAGGGCAGCCCCAGCATTTT; CDR3 protein: CSVEDGGGQPQHF
V gene: TRBV27; J gene: TRBJ1-1; D gene: TRBD1; clone size: -; CDR3 DNA: TGTGCCAGCAGTTTACTGGGACAGACTGAAGCTTTCTTT; CDR3 protein: CASSLLGQTEAFF
V gene: TRBV5-4; J gene: TRBJ2-7; D gene: TRBD2; clone size: -; CDR3 DNA: TGTGCCAGCAGCTTTACTAGCGCCTACGAGCAGTACTTC; CDR3 protein: CASSFTSAYEQYF
V gene: TRBV4-2; J gene: TRBJ1-3; D gene: -; clone size: -; CDR3 DNA: TGTGCCAGCAGCCAAGAATCGAGGGTGAGCTCTGGAAACACCATATATTTT; CDR3 protein: CASSQESRVSSGNTIYF
V gene: TRBV19; J gene: TRBJ2-1; D gene: TRBD2; clone size: few; CDR3 DNA: TGTGCCAGTAGTATAGGGAGCGGGACGACCTACAATGAGCAGTTCTTC; CDR3 protein: CASSIGSGTTYNEQFF
V gene: TRBV6-2/TRBV6-3; J gene: TRBJ1-3; D gene: -; clone size: -; CDR3 DNA: TGTGCCAGCAGTAGGAGTTCTGGAAACACCATATATTTT; CDR3 protein: CASSRSSGNTIYF
V gene: TRBV5-5; J gene: TRBJ2-7; D gene: -; clone size: -; CDR3 DNA: TGTGCCAGCAGCACCTGTCAGGACTGCGAGCAGTACTTC; CDR3 protein: CASSTCQDCEQYF
V gene: TRBV27; J gene: TRBJ2-7; D gene: TRBD2; clone size: -; CDR3 DNA: TGTGCCAGCCCCGGGGGGGGAAAACCCTACGAGCAGTACTTC; CDR3 protein: CASPGGGKPYEQYF
V gene: TRBV24-1; J gene: TRBJ2-3; D gene: -; clone size: -; CDR3 DNA: TGTGCCACCAGTGATCCGGGGTTCTCGGCCGCAGATACGCAGTATTTT; CDR3 protein: CATSDPGFSAADTQYF
V gene: TRBV2; J gene: TRBJ2-1; D gene: -; clone size: few; CDR3 DNA: TGTGCCAGCAGTGCAGGGGCTTCCTACAATGAGCAGTTCTTC; CDR3 protein: CASSAGASYNEQFF
V gene: TRBV5-5; J gene: TRBJ1-1; D gene: -; clone size: -; CDR3 DNA: TGTGCCAGCAGCTCAGACAGGACCCAGGGCACTGAAGCTTTCTTT; CDR3 protein: CASSSDRTQGTEAFF
V gene: TRBV9; J gene: TRBJ2-7; D gene: TRBD2; clone size: -; CDR3 DNA: TGTGCCAGCAGCGTGGGACTAGCGTGGGAGCAGTACTTC; CDR3 protein: CASSVGLAWEQYF
V gene: TRBV3-1/TRBV3-2; J gene: TRBJ1-2; D gene: -; clone size: -; CDR3 DNA: TGTGCCAGCAGCCCTCCAGGTTCTGACTATGGCTACACCTTC; CDR3 protein: CASSPPGSDYGYTF
V gene: TRBV5-1; J gene: TRBJ2-1; D gene: TRBD2; clone size: -; CDR3 DNA: TGCGCCAGCAGCTTGGACGGGGGGGCCGATAATGAGCAGTTCTTC; CDR3 protein: CASSLDGGADNEQFF
V gene: TRBV6-2/TRBV6-3; J gene: TRBJ1-1; D gene: -; clone size: -; CDR3 DNA: TGTGCCAGCAGTTATTATGGGGGGTCCACTGAAGCTTTCTTT; CDR3 protein: CASSYYGGSTEAFF
V gene: TRBV19; J gene: TRBJ2-3; D gene: -; clone size: -; CDR3 DNA: TGTGCCAGTAGTAGAGGGTGGGGGGACACAGATACGCAGTATTTT; CDR3 protein: CASSRGWGDTDTQYF
V gene: TRBV19; J gene: TRBJ1-5; D gene: -; clone size: -; CDR3 DNA: TGTGCCAGTAGTCCCGGAGGGAGACGCCAGCCCCAGCATTTT; CDR3 protein: CASSPGGRRQPQHF
V gene: TRBV9; J gene: TRBJ2-2; D gene: -; clone size: -; CDR3 DNA: TGTGCCAGCAGCCCAGCCGGGACACCGAACACCGGGGAGCTGTTTTTT; CDR3 protein: CASSPAGTPNTGELFF
V gene: TRBV18; J gene: TRBJ2-7; D gene: -; clone size: -; CDR3 DNA: TGTGCCAGCTCACCCCCCTCAGGGGTAAACGAGCAGTACTTC; CDR3 protein: CASSPPSGVNEQYF
V gene: TRBV9; J gene: TRBJ2-1; D gene: TRBD2; clone size: -; CDR3 DNA: TGTGCCAGCAGCGTAGCTAGCGGGAGGGCCCATGAGCAGTTCTTC; CDR3 protein: CASSVASGRAHEQFF
V gene: TRBV6-4; J gene: TRBJ2-3; D gene: -; clone size: -; CDR3 DNA: TGTGCCAGCAGTGTCGGGAGCGCAGATACGCAGTATTTT; CDR3 protein: CASSVGSADTQYF
V gene: TRBV6-5; J gene: TRBJ1-1; D gene: TRBD1; clone size: -; CDR3 DNA: TGTGCCAGCAGTTCGGGACAGGGGGCGCGAAACACTGAAGCTTTCTTT; CDR3 protein: CASSSGQGARNTEAFF
V gene: TRBV9; J gene: TRBJ1-1; D gene: -; clone size: -; CDR3 DNA: TGTGCCAGCAGCGTGGGAGGGGCCTCGGCTGAAGCTTTCTTT; CDR3 protein: CASSVGGASAEAFF